This is a list of T cell receptor beta chains from one sample in a study of blood T cell repertoires in COVID-19. Clones were read by immunoSEQ multiplex PCR, and TCRdb kept only the in-frame ones, dropping some. In the table there are 470,000 or so clones, roughly 85% of which are singletons. The sequencing sample was made of peripheral blood. Every receptor here comes from a human donor in a cohort sampled during active COVID-19. Both conserved end residues are part of each CDR3. The D gene is left open where the match is weak. Expanded clones get a size class; other rows say once, few or many, or leave the size out.

d_gene	v_gene	j_gene	abundance	CDR3aa	CDR3nt
TRBD2	TRBV19	TRBJ2-2	-	CASRLAGEGAGELFF	TGTGCCAGTAGGCTAGCGGGAGAAGGGGCCGGGGAGCTGTTTTTT
-	TRBV29-1	TRBJ1-1	-	CSSAVAEAFF	TGCAGCTCCGCAGTGGCTGAAGCTTTCTTT
TRBD1	TRBV28	TRBJ1-4	-	CASRQGGNEKLFF	TGTGCCAGCCGACAGGGCGGGAATGAAAAACTGTTTTTT
TRBD1	TRBV5-1	TRBJ2-6	-	CASSLPTGAGANVLTF	TGCGCCAGCAGCTTACCTACAGGGGCTGGGGCCAACGTCCTGACTTTC
TRBD1	TRBV6-5	TRBJ2-2	-	CASSPGTGNTGELFF	TGTGCCAGCAGTCCCGGGACAGGGAACACCGGGGAGCTGTTTTTT
-	TRBV12-3/TRBV12-4	TRBJ1-5	-	CASTEQGNQPQHF	TGTGCCAGCACCGAACAGGGAAATCAGCCCCAGCATTTT
-	TRBV19	TRBJ2-2	once	CASSIAKRGELFF	TGTGCCAGTAGTATAGCCAAGCGCGGGGAGCTGTTTTTT
-	TRBV6-1	TRBJ1-4	-	CASSEATGSTNEKLFF	TGTGCCAGCAGTGAAGCGACAGGTTCAACTAATGAAAAACTGTTTTTT
-	TRBV27	TRBJ1-6	-	CASSGRVGSPLHF	TGTGCCAGCTCGGGGAGGGTAGGGAGTCCCCTCCACTTT
-	TRBV15	TRBJ2-7	-	CATSRAARLRNYEQYF	TGTGCCACCAGCAGAGCGGCCAGGCTCAGGAACTACGAGCAGTACTTC
-	TRBV6-2/TRBV6-3	TRBJ2-2	-	CASSYLQGPGELFF	TGTGCCAGCAGTTACTTACAGGGCCCCGGGGAGCTGTTTTTT
TRBD1	TRBV3-1/TRBV3-2	TRBJ2-7	-	CASSQDNRGYEQYF	TGTGCCAGCAGCCAAGATAACAGGGGATACGAGCAGTACTTC
-	TRBV7-3	TRBJ2-7	-	CASSLQFSAEQYF	TGTGCCAGCAGCTTACAGTTCAGCGCCGAGCAGTACTTC
-	TRBV5-1	TRBJ1-4	-	CASSLVAPNEKLFF	TGCGCCAGCAGCTTGGTGGCACCGAATGAAAAACTGTTTTTT
TRBD2	TRBV2	TRBJ2-6	-	CASSGLAGAAGANVLTF	TGTGCCAGCAGTGGACTAGCGGGAGCGGCTGGGGCCAACGTCCTGACTTTC
TRBD2	TRBV6-5	TRBJ2-3	-	CASSLGAGAGDTQYF	TGTGCCAGCAGCCTCGGGGCGGGAGCGGGAGATACGCAGTATTTT
-	TRBV12-3/TRBV12-4	TRBJ2-1	-	CASSFLNEQFF	TGTGCCAGCAGTTTTCTCAATGAGCAGTTCTTC